This T cell receptor beta chain was captured by sequencing in a study of blood T cell repertoires in COVID-19. On the study more broadly: Sources were T cells, B-cell-depleted T cells, or PBMCs; the material itself was cDNA or gDNA.

Measured with immunoSEQ multiplex PCR; TCRdb has only the in-frame clones, and not every one. The table shows more than 80,000 clones, with 80% to 90% occurring only once. CDR1 and CDR2 from the germline V gene are DFQATT and SNEGSKA (reference sequence). The CDR3 loop spans 11 amino acids. V lost 0 bases to trimming and J lost 6 bases, with 5 bases between them. The receptor comes from a man older than 75 with acute or convalescent COVID-19. The source material was peripheral blood. V gene TRBV20-1 combines with J gene TRBJ1-1, with D possibly being TRBD1 (5 bases). This chain's CDR3 is CSAREQAEAFF. CDR3 nucleotides: TGCAGTGCTAGAGAACAGGCTGAAGCTTTCTTT.